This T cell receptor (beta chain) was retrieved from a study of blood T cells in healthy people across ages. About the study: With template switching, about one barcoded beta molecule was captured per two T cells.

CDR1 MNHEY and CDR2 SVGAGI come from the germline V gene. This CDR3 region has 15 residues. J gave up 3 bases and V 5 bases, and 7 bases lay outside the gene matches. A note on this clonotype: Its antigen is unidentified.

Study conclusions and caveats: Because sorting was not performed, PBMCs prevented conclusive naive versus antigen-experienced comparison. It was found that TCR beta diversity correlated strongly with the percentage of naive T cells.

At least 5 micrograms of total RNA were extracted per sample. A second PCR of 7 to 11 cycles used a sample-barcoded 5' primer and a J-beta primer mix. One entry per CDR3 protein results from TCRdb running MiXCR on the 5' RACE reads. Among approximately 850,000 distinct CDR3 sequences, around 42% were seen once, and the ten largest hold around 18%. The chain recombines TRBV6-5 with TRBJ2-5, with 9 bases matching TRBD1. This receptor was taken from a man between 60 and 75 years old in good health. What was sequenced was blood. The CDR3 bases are TGTGCCAGCAGTCCTCCCGGGACAGGGAAAGAGACCCAGTACTTC. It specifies CASSPPGTGKETQYF.